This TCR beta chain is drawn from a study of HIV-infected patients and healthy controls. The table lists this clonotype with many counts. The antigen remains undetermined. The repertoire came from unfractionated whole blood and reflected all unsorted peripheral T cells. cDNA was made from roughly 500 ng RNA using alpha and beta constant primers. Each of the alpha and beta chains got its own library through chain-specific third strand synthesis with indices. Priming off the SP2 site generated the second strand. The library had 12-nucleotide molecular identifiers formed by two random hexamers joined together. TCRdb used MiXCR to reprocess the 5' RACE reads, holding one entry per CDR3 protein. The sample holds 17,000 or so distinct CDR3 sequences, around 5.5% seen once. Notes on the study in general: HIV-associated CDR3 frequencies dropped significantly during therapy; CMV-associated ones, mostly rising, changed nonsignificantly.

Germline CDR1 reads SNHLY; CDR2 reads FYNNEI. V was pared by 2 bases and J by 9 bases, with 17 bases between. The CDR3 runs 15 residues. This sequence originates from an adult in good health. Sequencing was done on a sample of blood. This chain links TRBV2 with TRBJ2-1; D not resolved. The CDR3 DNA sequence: TGTGCCAGCAGTGAAAATCCGGCCGAAGACGTTGAGCAGTTCTTC. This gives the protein CASSENPAEDVEQFF. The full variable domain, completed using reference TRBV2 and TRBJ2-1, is EPEVTQTPSHQVTQMGQEVILRCVPISNHLYFYWYRQILGQKVEFLVSFYNNEISEKSEIFDDQFSVERPDGSNFTLKIRSTKLEDSAMYFCASSENPAEDVEQFFGPGTRLTVL.